This TCR beta chain appears in the sequencing data of a study of blood T cell repertoires in COVID-19. Across the whole study: There were acute and convalescent COVID-19 samples, and they came from the United States, Italy and Spain. T cells, B-cell-depleted T cells, or PBMCs provided the cDNA or gDNA that served as material.

Per the original data handling: Reference gene primer amplification in the assay estimated nucleated cell counts. Generated by immunoSEQ multiplex PCR, the TCRdb table keeps only in-frame clones and is missing some. The DNA gave D and trimming, while V, J and clone size come from that table. The repertoire holds a few hundred thousand clones, with 90% as singletons. Patients at the Seattle site were enrolled during active infection and followed longitudinally. CDR1 is MDHEN and CDR2 is SYDVKM in the germline V gene. The CDR3 contains 15 residues. V was cut by 4 bases and J by 4 bases, with 16 bases left in between. This clone was seen a single time.

The sequenced sample consisted of peripheral blood. The rearrangement links TRBV28 to TRBJ1-1; tentative D call: TRBD1 (5 bases). This TCR derives from a middle-aged woman with COVID-19, enrolled during active disease. CDR3 nucleotide sequence: TGTGCCAGCAGTTCCCCGGGGGGGTCGAGCACTGAAGCTTTCTTT. Translation: CASSSPGGSSTEAFF.